Listed here are 4 T cell receptor beta chains from one sample, sequenced in a study of blood T cell repertoires in COVID-19. Libraries were prepared by immunoSEQ multiplex PCR; TCRdb keeps only in-frame clonotypes and omits some of them. The data show roughly 190,000 clones, roughly nine tenths seen once. Material: peripheral blood. The receptors come from a man aged 30 to 39 with acute or convalescent COVID-19.

In its sample, this clone was seen once. CDR3 protein: CASSPPDRVYEQYF. CDR3 coding DNA: TGTGCCAGCAGCCCCCCGGACAGGGTCTACGAGCAGTACTTC. V and J are TRBV28 and TRBJ2-7; the match to TRBD1 covers 8 bases. Germline CDR1 and CDR2: MDHEN and SYDVKM. CDR3 length: 14 amino acids. J was trimmed by 3 bases and V by 6 bases; bases with no gene match: 7.

J is TRBJ1-2 and V is TRBV6-6; TRBD1 matches 8 bases. The germline gives CDR1 MNHNY, CDR2 SVGAGI (reference sequence). The V gene end was trimmed by 6 bases and the J gene end by 4 bases; junction bases not matched to a gene: 7. CDR3 size: 14 residues. The CDR3 loop reads CASRRDRTTYGYTF. CDR3 bases: TGTGCCAGCAGGCGGGACAGGACTACCTATGGCTACACCTTC.

The chain employs TRBV11-2 and TRBJ2-3; no firm D call. The CDR3 contains 11 residues. CDR1 is SGHAT, CDR2 FQNNGV, per germline. V lost 1 base, J lost 7 bases, and 3 bases lay in between. Here the CDR3 reads CASSLVNTQYF. The CDR3 nucleotides read TGTGCCAGCAGCTTAGTAAATACGCAGTATTTT.

The chain combines TRBV24-1 with TRBJ1-2, with 7 bases aligning to TRBD1. The CDR3 runs 12 residues. Germline values: CDR1 KGHDR, CDR2 SFDVKD. The J segment lost 7 bases and the V segment lost 9 bases, leaving 7 bases of the junction unmatched. The CDR3: CATATGDGGYTF. The CDR3 nucleotides are TGTGCCACCGCTACAGGGGACGGTGGCTACACCTTC.